A selection of T cell receptor beta chains follows, all from one sample in a study of T cells in Graves' hyperthyroidism and ophthalmopathy. One entry per CDR3 protein, called by TCRdb with MiXCR from the multiplex PCR reads. There are around 520,000 distinct CDR3 sequences in the sample; roughly a quarter occur only once, and about 11% lies in the top ten. Sequencing was done on a sample of blood. These receptors were collected from a woman in her 30s with Graves' ophthalmopathy. CDR3s include the opening cysteine and the closing phenylalanine or tryptophan. Fields, in order: V gene, D gene, clone size, J gene, CDR3 DNA, CDR3 protein. The D gene is left open where the match is weak. Size is stated for part of the rows, as once, few or many counts, or as a class when the clone is expanded.

v_gene: TRBV28
d_gene: .
abundance: many
j_gene: TRBJ2-7
CDR3nt: TGTGCCAGCGGAGAAGATACAGGGCTCAACGAGCAGTACTTC
CDR3aa: CASGEDTGLNEQYF

v_gene: TRBV28
d_gene: .
abundance: .
j_gene: TRBJ1-5
CDR3nt: TGTGCCAGCAGTTTAGGTTTTTCTGATCAGCCCCAGCATTTT
CDR3aa: CASSLGFSDQPQHF

v_gene: TRBV6-1
d_gene: .
abundance: .
j_gene: TRBJ2-7
CDR3nt: TGTGCCAGCACGCTGGGGTTCGAGCAGTACTTC
CDR3aa: CASTLGFEQYF

v_gene: TRBV5-1
d_gene: .
abundance: few
j_gene: TRBJ2-4
CDR3nt: TGCGCCAGCAGCTTGCTCTCTCCGGGGCAGCTAGCCAAAAACATTCAGTACTTC
CDR3aa: CASSLLSPGQLAKNIQYF

v_gene: TRBV29-1
d_gene: TRBD1
abundance: many
j_gene: TRBJ1-3
CDR3nt: TGCAGCGTTCAGGGACAGGGCTTTGGAAACACCATATATTTT
CDR3aa: CSVQGQGFGNTIYF

v_gene: TRBV3-1
d_gene: .
abundance: many
j_gene: TRBJ2-7
CDR3nt: TGTGCCAGCAGCTACCAGAGCCACGAGCAGTACTTC
CDR3aa: CASSYQSHEQYF

v_gene: TRBV4-3
d_gene: TRBD1
abundance: .
j_gene: TRBJ2-2
CDR3nt: TGCGCCAGCAGCCAATGGGACAGGGCGAACACCGGGGAGCTGTTTTTT
CDR3aa: CASSQWDRANTGELFF

v_gene: TRBV12-3/TRBV12-4
d_gene: TRBD2
abundance: many
j_gene: TRBJ2-5
CDR3nt: TGTGCCAGCAGCTTGGGACTAAAGGGGACCCAGTACTTC
CDR3aa: CASSLGLKGTQYF

v_gene: TRBV6-1
d_gene: .
abundance: many
j_gene: TRBJ2-2
CDR3nt: TGTGCCAGCAGCCAGGCGGCTACCGGGGAGCTGTTTTTT
CDR3aa: CASSQAATGELFF

v_gene: TRBV19
d_gene: .
abundance: .
j_gene: TRBJ2-7
CDR3nt: TGTGCCAGTAGTCGACCTCTCCTAGGGGGTTCGAACGAGCAGTACTTC
CDR3aa: CASSRPLLGGSNEQYF

v_gene: TRBV7-6
d_gene: .
abundance: few
j_gene: TRBJ2-7
CDR3nt: TGTGCCAGCAGCTTAGGCAACAGACTCTCCTACGAGCAGTACTTC
CDR3aa: CASSLGNRLSYEQYF

v_gene: TRBV9
d_gene: .
abundance: few
j_gene: TRBJ1-1
CDR3nt: TGTGCCAGCAGCGTAGGGGGGACAAGGGGCCTTGCTAAAGCTTTCTTT
CDR3aa: CASSVGGTRGLAKAFF

v_gene: TRBV28
d_gene: .
abundance: many
j_gene: TRBJ1-1
CDR3nt: TGTGCCTCCCGTTTGAGGAACACTGAAGCTTTCTTT
CDR3aa: CASRLRNTEAFF

v_gene: TRBV20-1
d_gene: TRBD2
abundance: few
j_gene: TRBJ2-7
CDR3nt: TGCAGTGCTAGAGATGTGAGGGAGGGCCTAGAAGAGCAGTACTTC
CDR3aa: CSARDVREGLEEQYF

v_gene: TRBV14
d_gene: .
abundance: few
j_gene: TRBJ2-7
CDR3nt: TGTGCCAGCAGCCCCCGGACACGGGTCGGCGAGCAGTACTTC
CDR3aa: CASSPRTRVGEQYF

v_gene: TRBV20-1
d_gene: .
abundance: few
j_gene: TRBJ1-5
CDR3nt: TGCAGTGCTACTAAGACCGATAGCAATCAGCCCCAGCATTTT
CDR3aa: CSATKTDSNQPQHF

v_gene: TRBV28
d_gene: .
abundance: many
j_gene: TRBJ1-5
CDR3nt: TGTGCCAGCAGTTTAGGAGGGGAGAGCAATCAGCCCCAGCATTTT
CDR3aa: CASSLGGESNQPQHF

v_gene: TRBV6-5
d_gene: .
abundance: many
j_gene: TRBJ2-5
CDR3nt: TGTGCCAGCAGTTACTCTAGGACGATCGAGACCCAGTACTTC
CDR3aa: CASSYSRTIETQYF

v_gene: TRBV27
d_gene: TRBD2
abundance: many
j_gene: TRBJ2-7
CDR3nt: TGTGCCAGCAGTCCCCGACTAGCGGTGCTCGAGCAGTACTTC
CDR3aa: CASSPRLAVLEQYF

v_gene: TRBV12-3/TRBV12-4
d_gene: .
abundance: many
j_gene: TRBJ1-5
CDR3nt: TGTGCCAGCAGTTTTGGTGGGCCCAATCAGCCCCAGCATTTT
CDR3aa: CASSFGGPNQPQHF